This section outlines one T cell receptor (beta chain) sequence together with its context. Germline V lookup: CDR1 WNHNN, CDR2 SYGVQD (reference sequence). CDR3 length equals 13 residues. The junction had 3 bases not matched to a gene; V was cut back by 3 bases and J by 10 bases. The source of the sample is a study of PD-L1 blockade in urothelial cancer. For the study at large: The patients' atezolizumab therapy, 1,200 mg intravenously every 3 weeks, started in the mid-2010s.

The time point is: pretreatment peripheral blood. Disease in patients was locally advanced or metastatic urothelial carcinoma. TCRdb keeps only in-frame clones here, not all; method: immunoSEQ multiplex PCR. The table has about 76,000 clones, almost 90% seen once. The TCR sequence derives from a man aged 65 to 85 with urothelial cancer. V gene TRBV10-1 combines with J gene TRBJ2-1, with 10 positions matching TRBD2. The material sequenced was PBMCs, taken around atezolizumab (anti-PD-L1) treatment. The CDR3 spells CASSDRLAGEQFF. Here the CDR3 DNA reads TGCGCCAGCAGTGATCGACTAGCGGGCGAGCAGTTCTTC.